Each of the 2 T cell receptor beta chains below was sequenced from the same sample in a study of a mutant IDH1 vaccine in newly diagnosed glioma. The repertoire was sequenced with immunoSEQ multiplex PCR; TCRdb's copy has only in-frame clones and lacks some. The table lists about 25,000 clones, around 82% of them singletons. Described time point: week 11, during vaccination. In every dose of vaccine, 300 ug of mutant IDH1 20-mer peptide was given alongside topical imiquimod. The antigens these receptors bind are not known. The source was PBMCs, collected from a glioma patient whose treatment included an IDH1 peptide vaccine. These receptors were taken from a woman between 18 and 29 years old with glioma.

This clone was found once. This chain uses TRBV5-1 with TRBJ1-2; 9 bases align to TRBD1. J was trimmed by 6 bases and V by 2 bases; bases with no gene match: 2. Germline V gene data show CDR1 as SGHRS and CDR2 as YFSETQ. There are 13 residues in the CDR3. As DNA, the CDR3 is TGCGCCAGCAGCTTAGACAGGGGGGATGGCTACACCTTC. This sequence encodes CASSLDRGDGYTF.

V is TRBV4-1 and J is TRBJ2-5; D remains unclear. The V gene lost 0 bases and the J gene lost 1 base, with 6 bases spanning the gap. This CDR3 is built from 14 residues. Germline V gene sequence: CDR1 MGHRA, CDR2 YSYEKL. This CDR3 is CASSQDYFQETQYF. CDR3 coding DNA: TGCGCCAGCAGCCAAGACTACTTCCAAGAGACCCAGTACTTC.